This TCR beta chain was captured by sequencing in a study of cytomegalovirus exposure and HLA in healthy donors. Findings of the study overall: Sequencing probably produced one cluster of sequence variants that were highly shared.

Each donor's status was that of a healthy bone marrow donor. Unrecorded immune exposures were likely, despite nominal health at sampling. Use of 60 Vbeta and 13 Jbeta primers characterized the PCR. Study processing details: As a later analysis found, there were 70 million to 100 million unique TCR beta chains, of which about 10 million were shared. This table comes from immunoSEQ multiplex PCR, and its TCRdb copy is limited to in-frame clones, with some not included. V, J and clone size derive from that table, while D and trimming were established from the DNA sequence. The top ten clones hold under 2.5% of a sample with some 200,000 clones, 81% of them seen once. The CDR3 runs to 16 residues. CDR1 SGHAT and CDR2 FQNNGV come from the germline V gene. The J segment lost 8 bases and the V segment lost 0 bases, leaving 10 bases of the junction unmatched. Details on this clone: Antigen: not known.

This sequence originates from a woman aged 25 to 39 in good health and CMV-seronegative. The V and J genes are TRBV11-2 and TRBJ2-1; 7 positions match TRBD2. Sample: PBMCs. The CDR3: CASSLDLAGVVDEQFF. DNA of the CDR3: TGTGCCAGCAGCTTAGATCTGGCGGGAGTAGTGGATGAGCAGTTCTTC.